A selection of T cell receptor beta chains follows, all from one sample in a study of blood T cell repertoires in COVID-19. Sequencing was performed with immunoSEQ multiplex PCR; in TCRdb, only in-frame clones are kept and a portion is missing. The sample has approximately 220,000 clones, 81% seen once. The sample comprised peripheral blood. These TCRs come from a woman at least 80 years old with acute or convalescent COVID-19. CDR3s leave out the opening cysteine and the closing phenylalanine or tryptophan.

V: TRBV5-4; CDR3: AITAGQGETQY
V: TRBV7-8; CDR3: ASSSGELGNQPQH
V: TRBV4-1; CDR3: ASSQKSGNWDTGELF
V: TRBV30; CDR3: AWSDLGTDNNEQF
V: TRBV7-8; CDR3: ASSFRETYEQY
V: TRBV5-1; CDR3: ASSPPQGNTEAF
V: TRBV5-4; CDR3: ASSPRQGGDGYT
V: TRBV15; CDR3: ATSIPTGKPQH
V: TRBV29-1; CDR3: SAGQGAGTGELF
V: TRBV12-3/TRBV12-4; CDR3: ASSPPGKYGYT
V: TRBV3-1/TRBV3-2; CDR3: ASSQDRATSNEQF
V: TRBV7-3; CDR3: ASSPPPGPNTEAF
V: TRBV24-1; CDR3: ATSSRTGDLRETQY
V: TRBV15; CDR3: ATSRNTGLAGTFTSTDTQY
V: TRBV10-1; CDR3: ASSEVRMDRGRDSIQPQH
V: TRBV5-4; CDR3: ASSLFLRNTGELF
V: TRBV24-1; CDR3: ATSDLFSSEQF
V: TRBV24-1; CDR3: ATSDSGTGSNEQF
V: TRBV2; CDR3: ASRTGTNLHSSYNEQF
V: TRBV3-1/TRBV3-2; CDR3: ASSRGRVGELF
V: TRBV5-5; CDR3: ASSLEGQSHEQY
V: TRBV7-2; CDR3: ASSLVLAGAYNEQF
V: TRBV11-2; CDR3: ASSLGQGINTEAF
V: TRBV3-1/TRBV3-2; CDR3: ASSPRASGGKETQY
V: TRBV5-6; CDR3: ASSLARGYYT
V: TRBV5-6; CDR3: ASSLPGVSYGYT
V: TRBV27; CDR3: ASASGLPHISNTEAF
V: TRBV5-4; CDR3: ASSFLGGLEQY
V: TRBV5-4; CDR3: ASSTGGSGSYEQY
V: TRBV6-5; CDR3: ASRERGGNTEAF
V: TRBV5-1; CDR3: ASSLRTLNTEAF
V: TRBV6-2/TRBV6-3; CDR3: ASTPAGAEAF
V: TRBV2; CDR3: ASRADSTEAF
V: TRBV2; CDR3: ASRTDTSGNTIY
V: TRBV19; CDR3: ASSTSSGGEVTQY
V: TRBV9; CDR3: ASTPTSGTVIVGYT
V: TRBV7-9; CDR3: ASSLQGLSGNTIY
V: TRBV14; CDR3: ASSQVLAGWGEQF
V: TRBV7-9; CDR3: ASSLGQMNTEAF
V: TRBV19; CDR3: ASSFIPGHETPLH
V: TRBV5-6; CDR3: ASTPSRLWRGVDTQY
V: TRBV27; CDR3: ASSLRHANEKLF
V: TRBV21-1; CDR3: ASSPDSYHEQF
V: TRBV14; CDR3: ASSRLGRAYNEQF
V: TRBV19; CDR3: ASGTGTGNTIY
V: TRBV2; CDR3: ATLRDSNTEAF
V: TRBV12-5; CDR3: ASGLVSWEANYEQY
V: TRBV6-5; CDR3: ASRTTGGSQPQH
V: TRBV29-1; CDR3: SVVGTETEKLF